The 18 T cell receptor beta chains listed next were all sequenced from one sample in a study of cytomegalovirus exposure and HLA in healthy donors. A multiplex PCR was run with 60 Vbeta primers and 13 Jbeta primers. Method: immunoSEQ multiplex PCR; TCRdb's copy keeps in-frame clones and lacks some. In all, the sample yields about 33,000 clones. The specimen was PBMCs. Receptors were obtained from a man in his forties in good health and CMV-seronegative.

The chain carries TRBV7-8 and TRBJ2-5, with TRBD2 matching 7 bases. Germline V gene sequence: CDR1 SGHVS, CDR2 FQNEAQ. Trimming removed 3 bases from V and 1 base from J; junction bases left unmatched: 2. The length of the CDR3 is 14 residues. In nucleotides, the CDR3 is TGTGCCAGCAGCTTTAGGGAGGGCCAAGAGACCCAGTACTTC. Translating it yields CASSFREGQETQYF.

The genes are TRBV9 and TRBJ2-7, with 9 bases aligning to TRBD2. The V gene end was trimmed by 3 bases and the J gene end by 1 base; junction bases not matched to a gene: 8. Germline CDR1 is SGDLS and CDR2 is YYNGEE. This CDR3 has 16 amino acids. The CDR3: CASSARGSGSSYEQYF. CDR3 DNA sequence: TGTGCCAGCAGCGCCAGGGGTAGCGGGAGTTCCTACGAGCAGTACTTC.

This chain's CDR3 is CASSPVTGTNEKLFF. The CDR3, as DNA: TGTGCCAGCTCACCGGTGACGGGTACGAATGAAAAACTGTTTTTT. This chain uses TRBV18 with TRBJ1-4; D gene ambiguous. The CDR3 runs 15 residues. From germline, CDR1 is KGHSH and CDR2 LQKENI. The ends were cut back, 3 bases at V and 5 bases at J, with 13 bases in the middle.

The chain is built from TRBV4-1 and TRBJ1-3, with D unclear. The CDR3 runs 14 residues. Germline assignment: CDR1 MGHRA and CDR2 YSYEKL. The V gene lost 1 base and the J gene lost 7 bases, with 11 bases spanning the gap. The chain's CDR3 is CASSQGRVRNTIYF. The CDR3, as DNA: TGCGCCAGCAGCCAAGGACGGGTGCGGAACACCATATATTTT.

The V call is TRBV4-3, the J call TRBJ1-1; 8 bases match TRBD1. Germline V gene data show CDR1 as LGHNA and CDR2 as YSLEER. The ends lost 0 bases at V and 9 bases at J; junction bases unmatched: 9. This CDR3 comprises 15 residues. The chain's CDR3 is CASSQDFDRGVKAFF. DNA of the CDR3: TGCGCCAGCAGCCAAGATTTTGACAGGGGCGTTAAAGCTTTCTTT.

V and J are TRBV6-1 and TRBJ1-3, with 12 bases fitting TRBD1. The junction had 8 bases not matched to a gene; V was cut back by 5 bases and J by 9 bases. CDR3 length: 15 residues. The V gene's germline CDR1 is MNHNS and CDR2 SASEGT. The chain's CDR3 is CASSTPGQGAGTIYF. CDR3 in DNA: TGTGCCAGCAGTACCCCGGGACAGGGGGCGGGCACCATATATTTT.

The genes are TRBV5-1 and TRBJ2-7, with 12 nucleotides matching TRBD1. Trimming removed 5 bases from V and 6 bases from J; junction bases left unmatched: 3. CDR1 and CDR2 from the germline V gene are SGHRS and YFSETQ. The CDR3 covers 13 residues. The CDR3 spells CASRPGQGAEQYF. DNA for the CDR3: TGCGCCAGCAGACCGGGACAGGGGGCCGAGCAGTACTTC.

This rearrangement joins TRBV6-5 to TRBJ2-2, with TRBD2 as a possible D gene (6 bases). The CDR3 loop spans 14 amino acids. V was clipped by 2 bases and J by 6 bases, with 10 bases between them. Germline CDR1 and CDR2: MNHEY and SVGAGI. CDR3 in amino acids: CASSYQTGAGELFF. In nucleotides, the CDR3 is TGTGCCAGCAGTTACCAGACGGGAGCCGGGGAGCTGTTTTTT.

The gene calls are TRBV27 and TRBJ1-1; D call uncertain. CDR3 size: 13 residues. The germline CDR1 and CDR2 sequences are MNHEY and SMNVEV (reference sequence). Trimming left V 6 bases short and J 8 bases short, with 16 bases between. The CDR3 loop is CASSLGQRLEAFF. In DNA, the CDR3 is TGTGCCAGCAGCCTCGGCCAGCGGCTAGAAGCTTTCTTT.

The V and J genes are TRBV6-5 and TRBJ1-5, with no clear D. Germline V gene lookup returns CDR1 MNHEY and CDR2 SVGAGI. The V end lost 5 bases, the J end lost 1 base, and 12 bases lay between the germline ends. The CDR3 sequence is 15 residues long. The CDR3 spells CASSPLSQSNQPQHF. Here the CDR3 DNA reads TGTGCCAGCAGTCCCTTATCACAGAGCAATCAGCCCCAGCATTTT.

The genes are TRBV5-1 and TRBJ2-3, with TRBD2 as a possible D gene (6 bases). V was clipped by 4 bases and J by 4 bases, with 13 bases between them. Germline CDR1 and CDR2: SGHRS and YFSETQ. The CDR3 totals 14 residues. The CDR3, as DNA: TGCGCCAGCAGCCTCGGACTAATGGCAGATACGCAGTATTTT. Residues: CASSLGLMADTQYF.

The rearrangement joins TRBV28 to TRBJ2-1, with 12 bases matching TRBD2. Trimming cost V 5 bases and J 6 bases; bases outside gene matches: 5. Germline CDR1 reads MDHEN; CDR2 reads SYDVKM. CDR3 length: 15 amino acids. The CDR3 here is CASSPGTSGRNEQFF. The CDR3 nucleotides are TGTGCCAGCAGTCCCGGGACTAGCGGGCGCAATGAGCAGTTCTTC. Drawing the rest from reference TRBV28 and TRBJ2-1, the complete variable domain is DVKVTQSSRYLVKRTGEKVFLECVQDMDHENMFWYRQDPGLGLRLIYFSYDVKMKEKGDIPEGYSVSREKKERFSLILESASTNQTSMYLCASSPGTSGRNEQFFGPGTRLTVL.

Regarding this clone: In the same sample, other DNA sequences code for this CDR3. The chain uses TRBV5-6 and TRBJ1-1, with D unresolved. Deletions cut 0 bases from V and 5 bases from J, with 8 bases between. Germline V gene lookup returns CDR1 SGHDT and CDR2 YYEEEE. CDR3 size: 13 residues. The CDR3 coding sequence is TGTGCCAGCAGCTTGGCTGGCAAGACTGAAGCTTTCTTT. Amino acid sequence: CASSLAGKTEAFF.

The CDR3 DNA follows: TGTGCCAGTAGTATACAGGGGAATGAGCAGTTCTTC. This sequence encodes CASSIQGNEQFF. The V call is TRBV19, the J call TRBJ2-1; TRBD1 is a possible D gene (6 bases). CDR1 is LNHDA and CDR2 is SQIVND in the germline V gene (reference sequence). Deletions cut 2 bases from V and 7 bases from J, with 6 bases between. The CDR3 totals 12 residues.

The chain combines TRBV18 with TRBJ2-5; TRBD2 is a possible D gene (6 bases). The V end was cut by 2 bases, the J end by 3 bases, with 10 bases between. This CDR3 region has 14 residues. In germline, CDR1 is KGHSH, CDR2 LQKENI. The CDR3 DNA sequence: TGTGCCAGCTCACCATGGCGGGGAAAAGAGACCCAGTACTTC. Translated, it gives CASSPWRGKETQYF.

On this clone itself: The same CDR3 also results from other DNA sequences found in this sample. This chain uses TRBV5-1 with TRBJ1-2, with D possibly being TRBD1 (5 bases). CDR1 is SGHRS and CDR2 is YFSETQ in the germline V gene. V gave up 1 base and J gave up 6 bases, with 13 bases separating them. The CDR3 has 14 residues. The CDR3 loop reads CASSLIVQGNGYTF. In DNA, the CDR3 is TGCGCCAGCAGCTTGATTGTTCAGGGAAATGGCTACACCTTC.

The V call is TRBV6-6, the J call TRBJ2-7; a possible D gene is TRBD2 (6 bases). V was shortened by 0 bases and J by 0 bases, with 9 bases between the two germline ends. Germline-derived CDR1 and CDR2 are MNHNY and SVGAGI (reference sequence). The CDR3 sequence is 15 residues long. In DNA, the CDR3 is TGTGCCAGCAGTTACTCTAGCGGCCACTCCTACGAGCAGTACTTC. Its translation is CASSYSSGHSYEQYF.

J is TRBJ1-1 and V is TRBV11-2, with 7 positions matching TRBD1. This CDR3 region has 13 residues. V trimming: 3 bases; J trimming: 4 bases; junction bases outside the gene matches: 2. Germline V gene sequence: CDR1 SGHAT, CDR2 FQNNGV. CDR3 region: CASSFDRATEAFF. For the CDR3, the DNA is TGTGCCAGCAGCTTCGACAGGGCCACTGAAGCTTTCTTT.